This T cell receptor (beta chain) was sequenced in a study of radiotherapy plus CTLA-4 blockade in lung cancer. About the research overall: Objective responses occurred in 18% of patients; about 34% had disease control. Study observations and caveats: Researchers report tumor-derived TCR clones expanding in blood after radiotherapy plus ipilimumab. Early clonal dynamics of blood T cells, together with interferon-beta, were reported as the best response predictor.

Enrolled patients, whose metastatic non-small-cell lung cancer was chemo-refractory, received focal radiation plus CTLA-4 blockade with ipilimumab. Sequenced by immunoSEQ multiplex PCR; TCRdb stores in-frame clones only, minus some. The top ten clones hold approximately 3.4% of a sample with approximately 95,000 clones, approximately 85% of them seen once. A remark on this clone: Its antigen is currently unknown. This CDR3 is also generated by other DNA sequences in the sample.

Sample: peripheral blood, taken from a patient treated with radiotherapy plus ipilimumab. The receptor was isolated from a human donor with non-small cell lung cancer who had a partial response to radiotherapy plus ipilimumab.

The CDR3 protein is CASSLSPSYEQYF. CDR3 in DNA: TGTGCCAGCAGTTTAAGCCCCTCCTACGAGCAGTACTTC. The chain couples TRBV28 to TRBJ2-7; D remains unclear. CDR1 MDHEN and CDR2 SYDVKM come from the germline V gene. Trimming removed 2 bases from V and 0 bases from J, with 5 bases in between. This CDR3 is 13 amino acids long.